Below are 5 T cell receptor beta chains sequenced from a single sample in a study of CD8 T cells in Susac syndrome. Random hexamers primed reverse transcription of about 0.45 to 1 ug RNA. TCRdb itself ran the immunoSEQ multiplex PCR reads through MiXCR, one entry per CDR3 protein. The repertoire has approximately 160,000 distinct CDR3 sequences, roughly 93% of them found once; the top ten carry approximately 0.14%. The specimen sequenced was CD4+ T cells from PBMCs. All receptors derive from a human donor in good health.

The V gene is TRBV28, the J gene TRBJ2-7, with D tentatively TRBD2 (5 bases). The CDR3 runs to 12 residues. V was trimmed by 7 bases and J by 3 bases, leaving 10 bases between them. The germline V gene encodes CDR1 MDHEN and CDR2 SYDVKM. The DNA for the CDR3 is TGTGCCAGCAACCCCCGGGGCTACGAGCAGTACTTC. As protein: CASNPRGYEQYF.

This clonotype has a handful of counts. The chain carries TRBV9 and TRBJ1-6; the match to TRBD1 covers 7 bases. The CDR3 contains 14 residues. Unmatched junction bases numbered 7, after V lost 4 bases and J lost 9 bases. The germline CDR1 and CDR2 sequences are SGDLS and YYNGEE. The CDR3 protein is CASSRDRVGSPLHF. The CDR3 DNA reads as TGTGCCAGCAGCCGAGACAGGGTGGGTTCACCCCTCCACTTT. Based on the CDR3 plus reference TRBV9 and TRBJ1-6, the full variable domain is DSGVTQTPKHLITATGQRVTLRCSPRSGDLSVYWYQQSLDQGLQFLIQYYNGEERAKGNILERFSAQQFPDLHSELNLSSLELGDSALYFCASSRDRVGSPLHFGNGTRLTVT.

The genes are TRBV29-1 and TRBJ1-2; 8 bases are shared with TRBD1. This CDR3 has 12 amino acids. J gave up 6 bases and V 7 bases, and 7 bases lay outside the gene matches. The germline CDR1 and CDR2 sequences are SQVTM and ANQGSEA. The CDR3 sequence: CSATGEGDGYTF. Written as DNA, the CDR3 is TGCAGCGCGACAGGGGAAGGCGATGGCTACACCTTC. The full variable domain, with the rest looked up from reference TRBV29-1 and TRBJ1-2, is SAVISQKPSRDICQRGTSLTIQCQVDSQVTMMFWYRQQPGQSLTLIATANQGSEATYESGFVIDKFPISRPNLTFSTLTVSNMSPEDSSIYLCSATGEGDGYTFGSGTRLTVV.

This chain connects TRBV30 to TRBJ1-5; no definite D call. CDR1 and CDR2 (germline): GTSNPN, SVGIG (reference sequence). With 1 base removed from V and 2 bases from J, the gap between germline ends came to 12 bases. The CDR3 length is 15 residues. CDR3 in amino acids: CAWSAPRTGNQPQHF. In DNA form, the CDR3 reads TGTGCCTGGAGTGCCCCCCGTACAGGCAATCAGCCCCAGCATTTT.

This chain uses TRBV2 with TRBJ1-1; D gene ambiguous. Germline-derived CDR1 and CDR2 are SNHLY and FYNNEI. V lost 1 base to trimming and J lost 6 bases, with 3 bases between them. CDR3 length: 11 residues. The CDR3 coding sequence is TGTGCCAGCAGTGAAGGCCCTGAAGCTTTCTTT. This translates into CASSEGPEAFF. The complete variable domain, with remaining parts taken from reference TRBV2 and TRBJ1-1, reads EPEVTQTPSHQVTQMGQEVILRCVPISNHLYFYWYRQILGQKVEFLVSFYNNEISEKSEIFDDQFSVERPDGSNFTLKIRSTKLEDSAMYFCASSEGPEAFFGQGTRLTVV.